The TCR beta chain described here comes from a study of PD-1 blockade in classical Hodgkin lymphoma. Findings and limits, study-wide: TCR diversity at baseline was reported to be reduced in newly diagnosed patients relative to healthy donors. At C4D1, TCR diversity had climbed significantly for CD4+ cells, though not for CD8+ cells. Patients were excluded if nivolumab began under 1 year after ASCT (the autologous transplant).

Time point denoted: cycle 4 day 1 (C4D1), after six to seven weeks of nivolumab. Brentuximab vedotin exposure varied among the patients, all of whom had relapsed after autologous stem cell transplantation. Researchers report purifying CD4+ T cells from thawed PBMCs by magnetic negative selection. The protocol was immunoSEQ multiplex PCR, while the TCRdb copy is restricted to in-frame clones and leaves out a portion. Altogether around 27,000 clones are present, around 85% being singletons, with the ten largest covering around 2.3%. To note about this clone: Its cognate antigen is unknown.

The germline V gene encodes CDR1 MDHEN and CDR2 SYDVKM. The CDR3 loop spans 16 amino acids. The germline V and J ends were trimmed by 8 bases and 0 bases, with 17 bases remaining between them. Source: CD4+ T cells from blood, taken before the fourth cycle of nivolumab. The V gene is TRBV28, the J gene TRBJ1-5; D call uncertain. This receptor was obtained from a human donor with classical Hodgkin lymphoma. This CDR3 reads CASGVGARYSNQPQHF. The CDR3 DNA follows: TGTGCCAGCGGGGTGGGAGCGCGGTATAGCAATCAGCCCCAGCATTTT.